The clone carrying this TCR beta chain occurred once. What it recognizes is unknown. The data were obtained in a study of shared clonotypes between healthy human individuals. Looking at the study overall: Plates per donor: three CD4 naive, three CD4 memory, two CD8 naive, one CD8 memory. Study-wide findings and caveats: Naive subsets generally had larger estimated richness than memory subsets. Sharing across a handful of donors was seen in 4% to 6.5% of naive CD4 clonotypes.

Germline values: CDR1 LNHNV, CDR2 YYDKDF (reference sequence). CDR3 size: 18 residues. The V end was cut by 0 bases, the J end by 0 bases, with 14 bases between. The data were produced by immunoSEQ multiplex PCR, yet TCRdb's version contains in-frame clones alone and is incomplete. The table shows about 960,000 clones, with about three quarters occurring only once. The chain joins TRBV15 to TRBJ1-4, with TRBD1 as a possible D gene (5 bases). Sequenced input: memory CD4+ T cells sorted from blood. Subset reported: CD45RA-negative fraction. This receptor was taken from a young man in good health. Here the CDR3 DNA reads TGTGCCACCAGCAGAGATCACCGGACATTTGCAACTAATGAAAAACTGTTTTTT. It encodes CATSRDHRTFATNEKLFF. The full variable domain, rest sourced from reference TRBV15 and TRBJ1-4, is DAMVIQNPRYQVTQFGKPVTLSCSQTLNHNVMYWYQQKSSQAPKLLFHYYDKDFNNEADTPDNFQSRRPNTSFCFLDIRSPGLGDTAMYLCATSRDHRTFATNEKLFFGSGTQLSVL.